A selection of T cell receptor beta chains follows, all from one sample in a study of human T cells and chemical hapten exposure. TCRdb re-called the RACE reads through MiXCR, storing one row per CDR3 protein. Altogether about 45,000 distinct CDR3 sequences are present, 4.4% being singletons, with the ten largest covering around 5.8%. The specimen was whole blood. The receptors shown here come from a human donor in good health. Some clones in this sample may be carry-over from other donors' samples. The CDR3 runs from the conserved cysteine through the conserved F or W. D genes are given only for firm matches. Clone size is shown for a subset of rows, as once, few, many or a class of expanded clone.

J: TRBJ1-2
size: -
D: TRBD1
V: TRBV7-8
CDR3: CASSLAVGQGINYGYTF
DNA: TGTGCCAGCAGCTTAGCGGTGGGACAGGGAATAAACTATGGCTACACCTTC

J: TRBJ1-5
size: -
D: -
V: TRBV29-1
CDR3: CSVVALGRENQPQHF
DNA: TGCAGCGTTGTAGCGTTAGGCCGAGAAAATCAGCCCCAGCATTTT

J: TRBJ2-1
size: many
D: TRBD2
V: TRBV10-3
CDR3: CAISEAASGTEQFF
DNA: TGTGCCATCAGTGAGGCGGCTAGCGGGACTGAGCAGTTCTTC

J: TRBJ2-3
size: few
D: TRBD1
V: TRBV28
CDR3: CASSLITGADTQYF
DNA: TGTGCCAGCAGTCTCATCACAGGGGCAGATACGCAGTATTTT

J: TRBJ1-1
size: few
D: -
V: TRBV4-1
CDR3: CASSQIYDLGAFF
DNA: TGCGCCAGCAGCCAAATCTATGACCTGGGGGCTTTCTTT

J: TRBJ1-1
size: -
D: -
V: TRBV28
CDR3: CASSPTRGTEAFF
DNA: TGTGCCAGCAGCCCCACCAGGGGCACTGAAGCTTTCTTT

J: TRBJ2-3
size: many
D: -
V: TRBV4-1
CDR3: CASSLLGGRDTQYF
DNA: TGCGCCAGCAGCCTACTAGGCGGTCGGGATACGCAGTATTTT

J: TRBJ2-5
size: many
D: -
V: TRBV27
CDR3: CASSPPSLSAQYF
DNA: TGTGCCAGCAGTCCCCCGAGCCTATCGGCCCAGTACTTC

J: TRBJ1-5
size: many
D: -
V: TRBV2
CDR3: CASSEGTVDQPQHF
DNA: TGTGCCAGCAGTGAAGGGACAGTCGATCAGCCCCAGCATTTT

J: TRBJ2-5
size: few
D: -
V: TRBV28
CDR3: CASGWTSETQYF
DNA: TGTGCCAGCGGGTGGACATCAGAGACCCAGTACTTC

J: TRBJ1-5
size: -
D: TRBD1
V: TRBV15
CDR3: CATGTGDNQPQHF
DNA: TGTGCCACCGGGACAGGGGACAATCAGCCCCAGCATTTT

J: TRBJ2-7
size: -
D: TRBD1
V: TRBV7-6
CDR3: CASSLEQGAPYEQYF
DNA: TGTGCCAGCAGCTTAGAGCAGGGGGCGCCCTACGAGCAGTACTTC

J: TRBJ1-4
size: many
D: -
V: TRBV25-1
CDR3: CASSRGPNEKLFF
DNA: TGTGCCAGCAGTCGTGGACCGAATGAAAAACTGTTTTTT

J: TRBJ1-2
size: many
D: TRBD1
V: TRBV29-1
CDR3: CSDGQGGYGYTF
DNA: TGCAGTGATGGACAGGGGGGATATGGCTACACCTTC

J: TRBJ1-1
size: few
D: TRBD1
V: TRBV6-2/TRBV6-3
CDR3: CASSYSPWTGSRYPEKAFF
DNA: TGTGCCAGCAGTTACTCCCCTTGGACAGGGAGCAGATATCCGGAAAAAGCTTTCTTT

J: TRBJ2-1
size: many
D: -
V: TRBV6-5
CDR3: CASSSLMTNNEQFF
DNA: TGTGCCAGCAGTTCCCTCATGACAAACAATGAGCAGTTCTTC

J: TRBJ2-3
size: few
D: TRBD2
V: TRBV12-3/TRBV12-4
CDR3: CASSLARSKSGRLVDTQYF
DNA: TGTGCCAGCAGTTTAGCAAGGTCTAAGAGCGGGAGACTGGTAGATACGCAGTATTTT

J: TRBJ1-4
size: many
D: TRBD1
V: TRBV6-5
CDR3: CASSPGTGDVEKLFF
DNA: TGTGCCAGCAGCCCCGGGACAGGGGATGTTGAAAAACTGTTTTTT

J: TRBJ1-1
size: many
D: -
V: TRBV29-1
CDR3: CSALLTGISMNTEAFF
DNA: TGCAGCGCTTTACTCACAGGGATCTCCATGAACACTGAAGCTTTCTTT

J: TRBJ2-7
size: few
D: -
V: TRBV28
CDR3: CASSLWSGEQYF
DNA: TGTGCCAGCAGTTTATGGAGCGGGGAGCAGTACTTC

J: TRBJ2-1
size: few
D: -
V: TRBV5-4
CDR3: CASSLRGGNYNEQFF
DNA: TGTGCCAGCTCCCTCAGGGGAGGGAACTACAATGAGCAGTTCTTC

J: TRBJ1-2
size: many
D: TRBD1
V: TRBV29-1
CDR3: CSVSSDRGQSYGYTF
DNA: TGCAGCGTTTCCTCCGACAGGGGGCAAAGCTATGGCTACACCTTC

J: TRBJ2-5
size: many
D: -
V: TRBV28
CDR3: CASTNRRDQETQYF
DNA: TGTGCCAGCACCAACCGGAGGGACCAAGAGACCCAGTACTTC

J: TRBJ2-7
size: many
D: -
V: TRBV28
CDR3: CASSLEGGVPYEQYF
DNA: TGTGCCAGCAGTTTAGAGGGCGGGGTCCCCTACGAGCAGTACTTC

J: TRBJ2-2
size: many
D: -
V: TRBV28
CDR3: CATTVGTGELFF
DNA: TGTGCCACCACTGTGGGCACCGGGGAGCTGTTTTTT

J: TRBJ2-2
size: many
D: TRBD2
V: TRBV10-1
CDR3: CASRLAENTGELFF
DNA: TGCGCCAGCCGACTAGCAGAGAACACCGGGGAGCTGTTTTTT

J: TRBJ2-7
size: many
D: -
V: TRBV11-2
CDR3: CASSRDRPRHYEQYF
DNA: TGTGCCAGCAGTCGGGACCGACCTAGGCACTACGAGCAGTACTTC

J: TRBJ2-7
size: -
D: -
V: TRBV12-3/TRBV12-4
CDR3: CASSLVRLPHEQYF
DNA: TGTGCCAGCAGTTTAGTGAGACTACCACACGAGCAGTACTTC

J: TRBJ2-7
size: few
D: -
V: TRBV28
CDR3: CASSLSGLSSYEQYF
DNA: TGTGCCAGCAGTTTAAGTGGGCTAAGCTCCTACGAGCAGTACTTC

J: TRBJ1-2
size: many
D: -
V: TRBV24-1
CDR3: CATSDPGTANYGYTF
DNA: TGTGCCACCAGTGATCCCGGGACGGCGAACTATGGCTACACCTTC

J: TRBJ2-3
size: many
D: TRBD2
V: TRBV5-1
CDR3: CASGLAGPSTDTQYF
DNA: TGCGCCAGCGGACTAGCGGGGCCTAGCACAGATACGCAGTATTTT

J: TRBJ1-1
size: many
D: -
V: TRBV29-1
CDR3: CSVERADMNTEAFF
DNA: TGCAGCGTTGAGAGGGCAGATATGAACACTGAAGCTTTCTTT

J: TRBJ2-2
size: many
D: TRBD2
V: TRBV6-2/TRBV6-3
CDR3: CASRSSGRASGELFF
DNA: TGTGCCAGCAGATCTAGCGGGAGGGCCTCAGGGGAGCTGTTTTTT

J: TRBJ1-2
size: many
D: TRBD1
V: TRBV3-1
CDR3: CASSQPRDSLGYGYTF
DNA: TGTGCCAGCAGCCAACCGAGGGACAGTTTGGGCTATGGCTACACCTTC